This is a list of T cell receptor beta chains from one sample in a study of shared clonotypes between healthy human individuals. The table came from immunoSEQ multiplex PCR; TCRdb's copy has only in-frame clones and leaves some out. This table holds under 1,100,000 clones, about 74% found once. Sequencing was carried out using memory CD4+ T cells sorted from blood. The source of these receptors is a man aged 18 to 30 in good health. The CDR3 runs from the conserved cysteine through the conserved F or W. A D gene is named only where the DNA matches it firmly. Not every row has a clone size; where given, it reads once, few, many or a size class.

NA	TRBV5-3	TRBJ1-1	TRBD1	TGTGCCAGGCCGACAGGGGGCGAGGGCACTGAAGCTTTCTTT	CARPTGGEGTEAFF
few	TRBV5-1	TRBJ1-4	TRBD1	TGCGCCAGCAGCCTGGGGACAGGATCTAATGAAAAACTGTTTTTT	CASSLGTGSNEKLFF
NA	TRBV19	TRBJ1-2	TRBD1	TGTGCCAGTAGAGAGACAGGGGTGAACTATGGCTACACCTTC	CASRETGVNYGYTF
few	TRBV2	TRBJ1-5	NA	TGTGCCAGCAGTTTAGGGCAGTTCTCTCAGCCCCAGCATTTT	CASSLGQFSQPQHF
NA	TRBV30	TRBJ1-2	NA	TGTGCCTGGAGTGTACTCTCGGGGGCAAGCTATGGCTACACCTTC	CAWSVLSGASYGYTF
NA	TRBV2	TRBJ2-5	TRBD1	TGTGCCAGCAGCGGCACAGGGGCGCCGGGCGAGACCCAGTACTTC	CASSGTGAPGETQYF
NA	TRBV10-3	TRBJ1-5	NA	TGTGCCATCAGTGAGCTCGGGGTAGGCAGGGATCAGCCCCAGCATTTT	CAISELGVGRDQPQHF
NA	TRBV11-2	TRBJ2-3	TRBD2	TGTGCCAGCAGCGGGGGACTAGCGGATCCCACAGATACGCAGTATTTT	CASSGGLADPTDTQYF
few	TRBV5-1	TRBJ1-5	NA	TGCGCCAGCAGCATGGGGCCTCATCAGCCCCAGCATTTT	CASSMGPHQPQHF
NA	TRBV5-6	TRBJ1-4	NA	TGTGCCAGCAGCTTGGAAGGGGGGCGGACTAATGAAAAACTGTTTTTT	CASSLEGGRTNEKLFF
NA	TRBV10-1	TRBJ2-3	TRBD2	TGCGCCAGCAGTGAGTGGCTAGCGGGAGGTGGGGATACGCAGTATTTT	CASSEWLAGGGDTQYF
few	TRBV5-4	TRBJ1-2	TRBD1	TGTGCCAGCAGCTTGGATACAGGGGCGGGCTATGGCTACACCTTC	CASSLDTGAGYGYTF
NA	TRBV5-6	TRBJ2-5	NA	TGTGCCAGCAGCAGAGGGCAGACCCAGTACTTC	CASSRGQTQYF
few	TRBV14	TRBJ1-2	TRBD1	TGTGCCAGCAGCCCAGGACAGGGGTCGGGCTATGGCTACACCTTC	CASSPGQGSGYGYTF
NA	TRBV30	TRBJ1-6	NA	TGTGCCTGGACTGGGGGACCCTATAATTCACCCCTCCACTTT	CAWTGGPYNSPLHF
NA	TRBV13	TRBJ1-1	NA	TGTGCCAGCAGCTTACCAGGTGTAAACACTGAAGCTTTCTTT	CASSLPGVNTEAFF
NA	TRBV7-9	TRBJ2-1	TRBD1	TGTGCCAGCAGCTTAGCGAGTGGACAGGGATTCTACAATGAGCAGTTCTTC	CASSLASGQGFYNEQFF
once	TRBV5-4	TRBJ1-6	NA	TGTGCCAGCAGCCTCGGACAAAGCGATAATTCACCCCTCCACTTT	CASSLGQSDNSPLHF